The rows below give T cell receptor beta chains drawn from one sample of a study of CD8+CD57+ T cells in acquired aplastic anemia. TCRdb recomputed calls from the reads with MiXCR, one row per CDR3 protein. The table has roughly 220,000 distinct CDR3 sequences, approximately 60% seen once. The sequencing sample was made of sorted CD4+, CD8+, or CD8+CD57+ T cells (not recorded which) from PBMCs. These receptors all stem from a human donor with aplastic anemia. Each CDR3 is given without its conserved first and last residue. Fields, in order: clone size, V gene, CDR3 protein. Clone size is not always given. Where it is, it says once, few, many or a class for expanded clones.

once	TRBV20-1	SAPSPDYGYT
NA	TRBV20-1	SARRNSEQF
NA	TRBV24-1	ATSDTGTGGGYT
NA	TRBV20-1	SAASQAKNTGELF
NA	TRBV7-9	ASSFTGRNYGYT
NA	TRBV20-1	SATPSGIETQY
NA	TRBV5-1	ASSLGGGPTDTQY
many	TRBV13	ASSLVRPGAETQY
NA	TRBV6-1	ASSAENEQF
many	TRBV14	ASSHQTGGQETQY
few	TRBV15	ATRLSNSPLH
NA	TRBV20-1	SARNWRRTSYEQY
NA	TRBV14	ASSHPHSPLH
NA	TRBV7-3	ASSTSGGQETQY
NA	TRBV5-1	ASSLEAASYEQY
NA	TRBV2	ASSGDRGKDQPQH
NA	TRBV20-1	SARVGGTSYNEQF
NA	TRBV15	ATSTRTSGLYEQY
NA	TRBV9	ASSVASGGGDTQY
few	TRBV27	AISGSTDYYEQY
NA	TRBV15	ATSSSRSGLAGGHNEQF
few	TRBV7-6	ASSLEAGTYEQY
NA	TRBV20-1	SASSDRQETQY
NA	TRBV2	ASTDSYNEQF
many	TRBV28	ASTASGGPPGYT
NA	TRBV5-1	ASSPLPGQGGDYGYT
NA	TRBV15	ATRPTGIWTDTQY
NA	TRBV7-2	ASQGDGGGGNQPQH
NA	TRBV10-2	ASSESQGGGYT
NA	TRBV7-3	ASSRTLADEQY
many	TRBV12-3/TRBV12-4	ASSSGLDYNEQF
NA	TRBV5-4	ASSFLGAEETQY
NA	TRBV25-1	ASSESGTVEKLF
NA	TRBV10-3	AISEGDRSPLH
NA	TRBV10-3	AIQIPGGVGLEQF